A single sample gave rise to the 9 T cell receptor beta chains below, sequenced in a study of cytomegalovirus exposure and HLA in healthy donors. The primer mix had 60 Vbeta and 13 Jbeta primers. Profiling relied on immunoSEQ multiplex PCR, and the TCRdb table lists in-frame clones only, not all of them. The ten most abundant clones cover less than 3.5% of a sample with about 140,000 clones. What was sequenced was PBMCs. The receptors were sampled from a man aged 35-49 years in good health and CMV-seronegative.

DNA for the CDR3: TGTGCCAGTAGTATAGGCAGGGTTAGCAATCAGCCCCAGCATTTT. This gives the protein CASSIGRVSNQPQHF. The rearrangement joins TRBV19 to TRBJ1-5, with TRBD1 as a possible D gene (5 bases). Looked up from germline, CDR1 is LNHDA and CDR2 is SQIVND (reference sequence). This CDR3 is built from 15 residues. Trimming stripped 1 base from V and 0 bases from J, with 7 bases between.

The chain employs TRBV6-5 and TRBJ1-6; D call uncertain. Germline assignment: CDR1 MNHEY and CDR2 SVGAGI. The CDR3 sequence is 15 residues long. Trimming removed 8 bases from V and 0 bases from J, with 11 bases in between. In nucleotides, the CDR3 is TGTGCCAGCTCGCTGGCATCCTCCTATAATTCACCCCTCCACTTT. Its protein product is CASSLASSYNSPLHF.

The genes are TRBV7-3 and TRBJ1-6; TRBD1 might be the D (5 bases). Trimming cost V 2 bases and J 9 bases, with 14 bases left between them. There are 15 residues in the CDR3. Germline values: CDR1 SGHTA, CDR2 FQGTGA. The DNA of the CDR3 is TGTGCCAGCAGCTTACTGGGACTGGGCTTTTCACCCCTCCACTTT. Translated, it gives CASSLLGLGFSPLHF.

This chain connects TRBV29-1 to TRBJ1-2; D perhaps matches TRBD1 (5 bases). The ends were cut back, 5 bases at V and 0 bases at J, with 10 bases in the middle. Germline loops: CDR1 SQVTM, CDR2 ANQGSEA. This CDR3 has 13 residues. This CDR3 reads CSVTTVTNYGYTF. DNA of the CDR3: TGCAGCGTTACGACAGTTACTAACTATGGCTACACCTTC.

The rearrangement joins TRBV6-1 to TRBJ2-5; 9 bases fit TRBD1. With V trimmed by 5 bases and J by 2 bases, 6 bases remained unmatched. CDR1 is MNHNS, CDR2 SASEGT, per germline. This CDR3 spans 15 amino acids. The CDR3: CASSKQGAGQETQYF. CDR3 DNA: TGTGCCAGCAGTAAACAGGGGGCTGGGCAAGAGACCCAGTACTTC.

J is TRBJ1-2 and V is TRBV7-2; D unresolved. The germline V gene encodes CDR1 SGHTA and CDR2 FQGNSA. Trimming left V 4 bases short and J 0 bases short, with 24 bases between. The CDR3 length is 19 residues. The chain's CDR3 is CASSSPGRPLQRANYGYTF. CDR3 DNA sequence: TGTGCCAGCAGCTCCCCGGGTAGACCCCTGCAGAGAGCTAACTATGGCTACACCTTC.

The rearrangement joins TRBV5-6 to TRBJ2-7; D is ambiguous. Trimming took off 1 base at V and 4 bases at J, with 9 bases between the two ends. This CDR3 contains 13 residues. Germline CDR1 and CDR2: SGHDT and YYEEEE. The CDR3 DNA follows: TGTGCCAGCAGCTTGCCTCCTTATTACGAGCAGTACTTC. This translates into CASSLPPYYEQYF.

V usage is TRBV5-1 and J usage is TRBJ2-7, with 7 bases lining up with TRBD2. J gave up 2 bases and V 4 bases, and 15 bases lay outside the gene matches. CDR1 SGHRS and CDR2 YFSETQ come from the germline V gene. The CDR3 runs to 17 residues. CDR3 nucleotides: TGCGCCAGCAGCCCGGGGGGACGGGGGGACCCCACCTACGAGCAGTACTTC. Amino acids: CASSPGGRGDPTYEQYF.

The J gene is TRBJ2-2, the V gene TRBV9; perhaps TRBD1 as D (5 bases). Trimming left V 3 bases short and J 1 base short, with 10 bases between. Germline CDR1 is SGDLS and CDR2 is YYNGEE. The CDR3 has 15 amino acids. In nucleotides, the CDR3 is TGTGCCAGCAGCGCTAGGGGCAGGAACACCGGGGAGCTGTTTTTT. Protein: CASSARGRNTGELFF.